The present T cell receptor (beta chain) was sequenced within a study of regulatory T cells in long-lasting Graves disease. This clonotype was seen only a few times. The antigen remains undetermined. Germline V gene lookup returns CDR1 LNHNV and CDR2 YYDKDF (reference sequence). This CDR3 is built from 15 residues. V was cut by 5 bases and J by 4 bases, with 15 bases left in between. Overall study findings and caveats: Gene preferences differed: TRBV28, TRBJ1-2, TRBJ2-5 in persistent cases.

The time point was: newly diagnosed GD, antithyroid drugs for less than 3 months. PBMCs were the source of the RNA used for TCR sequencing. Both iRepertoire HTBI primers and Arm-PCR of CDR3 regions were used to build the TCR beta libraries. One entry per CDR3 protein results from TCRdb running MiXCR on the multiplex PCR reads. The sample lists a few hundred thousand distinct CDR3 sequences, around a sixth occurring once. These data also formed part of another study, on T cells in Graves' hyperthyroidism and ophthalmopathy. That source notes: Researchers ran a first-round RT-PCR on the TCR CDR3 using the HTBI primer set.

This specimen consisted of peripheral blood mononuclear cells (PBMCs), obtained at new diagnosis, from a patient treated with antithyroid drugs. The chain carries TRBV15 and TRBJ2-4; D ambiguous. The receptor was derived from a woman aged 30 to 39 with Graves disease. CDR3 bases: TGTGCCACCAGCGTTGGTGGAAAAAGTAAAAACATTCAGTACTTC. Translation gives CATSVGGKSKNIQYF.